A selection of T cell receptor beta chains follows, all from one sample in a study of blood T cells in healthy people across ages. One entry per CDR3 protein, called by TCRdb with MiXCR from the 5' RACE reads. The data contain 600,000 or so distinct CDR3 sequences, over 20% of them singletons. Source material: blood. These receptors were taken from a man between 65 and 85 years old in good health. Both conserved end residues are trimmed from each CDR3.

TRBV7-2	TRBJ2-4	ASSLTGRGNIQY
TRBV2	TRBJ2-3	ASSGTPLAGGEDTQY
TRBV7-8	TRBJ2-1	ASSGLAGVYDEQF
TRBV7-2	TRBJ2-5	ASSSLDLQETQY
TRBV28	TRBJ2-4	ASSPTGLSKNIQY
TRBV11-2	TRBJ2-3	ASSPGTSGRTTDTQY
TRBV6-1	TRBJ2-1	ASSTGGLVAHNEQF
TRBV3-1	TRBJ2-5	ASSQPSPTKSETQY
TRBV3-1	TRBJ1-2	ASSYGTGPNYGYA
TRBV3-1	TRBJ1-2	ASSTTTGNYGYT
TRBV28	TRBJ2-7	ASSRTGTGASYEQY
TRBV3-1	TRBJ1-2	ASSQEGTEIGGYT
TRBV6-1	TRBJ1-5	ASSPSISGTGALNQPQH
TRBV20-1	TRBJ1-3	SARKGAVSSGNTIY
TRBV7-2	TRBJ2-1	ASSGRQGQSSYNEQF
TRBV7-2	TRBJ2-2	ASSFPSGRAGPGELF
TRBV20-1	NA	SAIPLSAGYEQY
TRBV18	TRBJ2-2	ASSRGGERNTGKLF
TRBV12-3/TRBV12-4	TRBJ2-7	ASSSGTSGRIPS
TRBV7-9	TRBJ2-7	ASSRDGVVSPEQY
TRBV20-1	TRBJ2-1	SASDQGVYNEQF
TRBV7-9	TRBJ2-6	ASSFRILSGANVLT
TRBV20-1	TRBJ2-5	SAPEQQETQY
TRBV5-1	TRBJ2-3	ASSLAVGRGADTQY